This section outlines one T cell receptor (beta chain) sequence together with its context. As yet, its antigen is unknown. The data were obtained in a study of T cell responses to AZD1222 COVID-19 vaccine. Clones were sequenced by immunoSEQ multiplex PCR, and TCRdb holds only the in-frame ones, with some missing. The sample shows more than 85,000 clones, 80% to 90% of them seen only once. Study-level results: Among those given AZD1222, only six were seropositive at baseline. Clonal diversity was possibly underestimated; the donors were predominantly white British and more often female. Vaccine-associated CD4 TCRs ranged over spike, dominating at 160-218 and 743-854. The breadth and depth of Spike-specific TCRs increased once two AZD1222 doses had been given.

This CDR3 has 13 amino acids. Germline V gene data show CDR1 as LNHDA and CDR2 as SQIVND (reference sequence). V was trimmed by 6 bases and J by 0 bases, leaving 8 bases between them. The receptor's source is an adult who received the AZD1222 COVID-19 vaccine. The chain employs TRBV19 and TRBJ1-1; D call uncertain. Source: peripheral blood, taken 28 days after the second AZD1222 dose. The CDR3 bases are TGTGCCAGTAGGCCGGGCCTGAACACTGAAGCTTTCTTT. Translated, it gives CASRPGLNTEAFF.